This TCR beta chain comes out of a study of T cell responses to AZD1222 COVID-19 vaccine. Sequenced by immunoSEQ multiplex PCR; TCRdb stores in-frame clones only, minus some. The sample has over 130,000 clones, about 93% seen once; the top ten hold approximately 3.8%. In germline, CDR1 is LGHDT, CDR2 YNNKEL (reference sequence). J gave up 5 bases and V 0 bases, and 11 bases lay outside the gene matches. The CDR3 totals 18 residues. Study-wide results and limits: No repertoire was sampled before or during the peak T cell response, only after it.

Comment on this clone: Its antigen is as yet unknown.

This chain uses TRBV3-1 (or the pseudogene TRBV3-2) with TRBJ2-3; TRBD2 matches 10 bases. The sequence derives from an adult who received the AZD1222 COVID-19 vaccine. The sequencing used peripheral blood, collected 28 days after the second AZD1222 dose. CDR3 in amino acids: CASSQDARLAGVKDTQYF. CDR3 in DNA: TGTGCCAGCAGCCAAGATGCGCGGCTAGCGGGAGTCAAAGATACGCAGTATTTT.